The present TCR beta chain was sequenced within a study of early T cells in non-severe SARS-CoV-2 infection. At the level of the study: Sequencing used unsorted whole-blood bulk RNA, so chains lack pairing.

Only a few counts were recorded for this clonotype. What it binds is unknown. V was pared by 5 bases and J by 3 bases, with 20 bases of the junction left unmatched. The CDR3 consists of 19 residues. CDR1 and CDR2 (germline): SEHNR, FQNEAQ (reference sequence). Tagging with unique molecular identifiers was applied to individual cDNA molecules. One entry per CDR3 protein, called by TCRdb with MiXCR from the 5' RACE reads. The data hold almost 65,000 distinct CDR3 sequences, with over 4.5% observed a single time. Study outcomes and limitations: The study's VDJdb matching favored anti-spike CD8 responses and missed private and CD4 specificities.

The TCR sequence derives from an adult who was a healthcare worker with PCR-confirmed SARS-CoV-2 infection or an uninfected control (not recorded which). The sequenced material came from whole blood. The gene calls are TRBV7-9 and TRBJ2-7; TRBD2 matches 9 bases. This CDR3 is CASSISLLRREGGGYEQYF. The CDR3 region has the DNA TGTGCCAGCAGCATCTCCCTCCTTCGGCGGGAGGGGGGCGGCTACGAGCAGTACTTC. Variable domain in full (rest from reference TRBV7-9 and TRBJ2-7): DTGVSQNPRHKITKRGQNVTFRCDPISEHNRLYWYRQTLGQGPEFLTYFQNEAQLEKSRLLSDRFSAERPKGSFSTLEIQRTEQGDSAMYLCASSISLLRREGGGYEQYFGPGTRLTVT.